Sequencing of this T cell receptor beta chain was carried out in a study of blood T cell repertoires in COVID-19. Study details: Whether acute or convalescent, the COVID-19 samples came from the United States, Italy and Spain. PBMCs, B-cell-depleted T cells, or T cells provided the cDNA or gDNA that made up the material.

CDR1 and CDR2 (germline): SQVTM, ANQGSEA. The CDR3 contains 11 residues. Trimming removed 7 bases at V and 5 bases at J, with 12 bases between. As handled by the study authors: From reference gene primer amplification, estimates of nucleated cell counts were derived. The data were produced by immunoSEQ multiplex PCR, yet TCRdb's version contains in-frame clones alone and is incomplete. V, J and clone size are taken as reported in that table, and D and trimming were inferred from the DNA itself. The repertoire includes about 260,000 clones, roughly 86% of them detected once, and around 0.7% sits in the top ten.

The chain combines TRBV29-1 with TRBJ2-7, with D maybe TRBD1 (6 bases). Material for sequencing was peripheral blood. This clonotype originated in a human donor in a cohort sampled during active COVID-19. CDR3 nucleotide sequence: TGCAGCGCCTACAGGGAACACGAGCAGTACTTC. Its translation: CSAYREHEQYF.